The present entry profiles one T cell receptor (beta chain) with its context. This record comes from a study of blood T cell repertoires in COVID-19. Unmatched junction bases numbered 7, after V lost 4 bases and J lost 2 bases. The CDR3 contains 15 residues. The germline V gene encodes CDR1 SEHNR and CDR2 FQNEAQ (reference sequence). Some clones are missing from TCRdb's copy, which holds only in-frame ones; the method was immunoSEQ multiplex PCR. The repertoire holds some 200,000 clones, with less than 90% as singletons. Sequenced: peripheral blood. The V and J genes are TRBV7-9 and TRBJ2-7; 8 bases are a match to TRBD2. This sequence was found in a woman between 65 and 79 years old with acute or convalescent COVID-19. Here the CDR3 reads CASSSLGAGAYEQYF. CDR3 nucleotide sequence: TGTGCCAGCAGCTCTCTGGGAGCGGGGGCCTACGAGCAGTACTTC.